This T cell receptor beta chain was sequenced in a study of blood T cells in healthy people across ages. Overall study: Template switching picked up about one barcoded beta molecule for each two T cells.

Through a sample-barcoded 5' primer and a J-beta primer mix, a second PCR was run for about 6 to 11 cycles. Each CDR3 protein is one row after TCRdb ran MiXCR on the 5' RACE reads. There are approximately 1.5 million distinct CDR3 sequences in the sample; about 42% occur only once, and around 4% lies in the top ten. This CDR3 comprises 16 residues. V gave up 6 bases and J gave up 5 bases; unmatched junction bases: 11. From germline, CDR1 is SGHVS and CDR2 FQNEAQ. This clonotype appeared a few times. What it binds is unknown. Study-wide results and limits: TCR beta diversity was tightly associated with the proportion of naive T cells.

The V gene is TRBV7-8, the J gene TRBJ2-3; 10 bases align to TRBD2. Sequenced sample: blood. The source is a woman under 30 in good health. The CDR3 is CASRRLAGLGRDTQYF. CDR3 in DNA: TGTGCCAGCAGACGACTAGCGGGTCTTGGGAGAGATACGCAGTATTTT.